This T cell receptor (beta chain) was sequenced during a study of blood T cell repertoires in COVID-19. Study-wide background: Samples came from the United States, Italy and Spain, spanning acute and convalescent COVID-19. The cDNA or gDNA used as material had been derived from T cells, B-cell-depleted T cells, or PBMCs.

As handled by the study authors: Amplifying reference gene primers gave estimates of nucleated cell counts. This table comes from immunoSEQ multiplex PCR, and its TCRdb copy is limited to in-frame clones, with some not included. From that table come the V and J calls and clone size; the DNA was used to work out D and trimming. Among approximately 83,000 clones listed, 88% were seen once. This receptor was taken from a man aged 70 or older with acute or convalescent COVID-19. The material sequenced was peripheral blood.

The CDR3 sequence: CASSGLAEPGNEQFF. The CDR3 DNA follows: TGCGCCAGCTCGGGGCTAGCGGAACCAGGGAATGAGCAGTTCTTC. This chain joins TRBV5-1 and TRBJ2-1, with TRBD2 matching over 7 bases. V gave up 7 bases and J gave up 7 bases; unmatched junction bases: 14. This CDR3 comprises 15 residues. Looked up from germline, CDR1 is SGHRS and CDR2 is YFSETQ.